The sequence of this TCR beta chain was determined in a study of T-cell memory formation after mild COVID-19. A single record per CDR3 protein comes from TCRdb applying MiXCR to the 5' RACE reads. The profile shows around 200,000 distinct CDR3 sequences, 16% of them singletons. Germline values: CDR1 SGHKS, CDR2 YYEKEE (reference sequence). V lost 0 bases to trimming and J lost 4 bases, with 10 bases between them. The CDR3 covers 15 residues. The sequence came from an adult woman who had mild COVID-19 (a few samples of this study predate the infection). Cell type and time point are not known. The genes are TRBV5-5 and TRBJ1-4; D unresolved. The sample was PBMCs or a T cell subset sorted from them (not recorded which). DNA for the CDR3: TGTGCCAGCAGCTTGGTGATGGCGGGTAATGAAAAACTGTTTTTT. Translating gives CASSLVMAGNEKLFF.